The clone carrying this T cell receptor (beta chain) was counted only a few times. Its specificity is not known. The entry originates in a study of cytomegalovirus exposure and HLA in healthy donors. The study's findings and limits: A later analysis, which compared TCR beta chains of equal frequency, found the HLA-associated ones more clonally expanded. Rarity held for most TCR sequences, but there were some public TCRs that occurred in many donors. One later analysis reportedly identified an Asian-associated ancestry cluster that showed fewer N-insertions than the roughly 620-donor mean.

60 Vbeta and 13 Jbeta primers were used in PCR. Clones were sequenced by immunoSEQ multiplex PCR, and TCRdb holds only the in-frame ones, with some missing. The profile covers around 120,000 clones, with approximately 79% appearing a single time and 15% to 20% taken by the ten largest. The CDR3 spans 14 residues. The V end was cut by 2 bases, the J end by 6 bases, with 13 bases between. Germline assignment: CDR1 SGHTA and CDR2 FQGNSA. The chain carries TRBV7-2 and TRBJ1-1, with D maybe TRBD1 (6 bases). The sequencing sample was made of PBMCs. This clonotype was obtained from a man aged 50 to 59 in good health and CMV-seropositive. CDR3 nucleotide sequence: TGTGCCAGCAGCTTATACGGGGGGCAATCTGAAGCTTTCTTT. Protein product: CASSLYGGQSEAFF.